Each of the 25 T cell receptor beta chains below was sequenced from the same sample in a study of cytomegalovirus exposure and HLA in healthy donors. Using immunoSEQ multiplex PCR, the repertoire was profiled, and TCRdb retains in-frame clones only, with some absent. Here the sample spans fewer than 200,000 clones, roughly nine tenths being singletons. The source material was PBMCs. The receptors shown here come from a woman between 25 and 40 years old in good health and CMV-seronegative.

This clone came up once. The J gene is TRBJ1-2, the V gene TRBV5-1; a possible D gene is TRBD1 (6 bases). V lost 0 bases and J 0 bases, leaving 9 bases between the germline ends. Germline V lookup: CDR1 SGHRS, CDR2 YFSETQ. The CDR3 has 15 residues. CDR3 residues: CASSLESGANYGYTF. Written as DNA, the CDR3 is TGCGCCAGCAGCTTGGAGTCAGGGGCTAACTATGGCTACACCTTC.

The chain links TRBV19 to TRBJ1-2, with D hard to call. CDR1 and CDR2 (germline): LNHDA, SQIVND (reference sequence). This CDR3 region has 15 residues. V lost 2 bases and J 2 bases, leaving 12 bases between the germline ends. CDR3 loop: CASSIRTPLNYGYTF. The CDR3 coding sequence is TGTGCCAGTAGTATACGGACGCCTCTAAACTATGGCTACACCTTC.

This chain links TRBV27 with TRBJ1-1; possibly TRBD1 for D (6 bases). Germline V CDR1 and CDR2: MNHEY, SMNVEV (reference sequence). V dropped 3 bases and J dropped 8 bases, with 10 bases sitting between them. This CDR3 has 12 residues. In DNA form, the CDR3 reads TGTGCCAGCAGTTTTCGTACAGGGGAAGCTTTCTTT. Its protein product is CASSFRTGEAFF.

The chain links TRBV6-1 to TRBJ2-7; D perhaps matches TRBD2 (5 bases). V dropped 8 bases and J dropped 4 bases, with 21 bases sitting between them. CDR1 and CDR2 from the germline V gene are MNHNS and SASEGT. CDR3 length: 15 amino acids. The CDR3 nucleotides are TGTGCCAGCTCCTCCCCGGGGTTGGGAGTATACGAGCAGTACTTC. This sequence encodes CASSSPGLGVYEQYF.

This sequence joins TRBV11-2 and TRBJ2-7; D might be TRBD2 (5 bases). CDR3 length equals 15 residues. Trimming pared 5 bases from V and 3 bases from J, leaving 17 bases between. Germline V gene sequence: CDR1 SGHAT, CDR2 FQNNGV. This CDR3 is CASSPVGVSHYEQYF. The DNA for the CDR3 is TGTGCCAGCAGCCCCGTCGGGGTTTCGCACTACGAGCAGTACTTC.

The rearrangement links TRBV2 to TRBJ2-2, with 8 bases matching TRBD2. Germline V gene sequence: CDR1 SNHLY, CDR2 FYNNEI. The CDR3 runs 14 residues. Trimming removed 8 bases from V and 6 bases from J; junction bases left unmatched: 8. The CDR3 DNA reads TGTGCCAGCCGGTACGGGAGGGGGGCCGGGGAGCTGTTTTTT. Translation: CASRYGRGAGELFF.

This clone occurred a few times. The chain combines TRBV18 with TRBJ1-6, with 7 bases aligning to TRBD1. V shed 6 bases and J 7 bases; nucleotides not matched to a gene: 6. The CDR3 covers 14 residues. CDR1 KGHSH and CDR2 LQKENI come from the germline V gene. CDR3 in DNA: TGTGCCAGCTCGCTCGACAGGGCAAATTCACCCCTCCACTTT. Amino acid sequence: CASSLDRANSPLHF.

The chain uses TRBV11-2 and TRBJ2-3; D gene unclear. The CDR3 has 14 residues. Trimming took 3 bases from V and 0 from J, leaving 7 bases between them. Germline CDR1 SGHAT, CDR2 FQNNGV. DNA for the CDR3: TGTGCCAGCAGCTTTTCGAGGAGCACAGATACGCAGTATTTT. It yields the protein CASSFSRSTDTQYF.

The chain links TRBV27 to TRBJ2-1, with 8 bases aligning to TRBD2. V trimming: 6 bases; J trimming: 2 bases; junction bases outside the gene matches: 9. This CDR3 is built from 16 residues. The germline V gene encodes CDR1 MNHEY and CDR2 SMNVEV (reference sequence). DNA for the CDR3: TGTGCCAGCAGGTTAACCCTAGCGGGCGCCTACAATGAGCAGTTCTTC. It yields the protein CASRLTLAGAYNEQFF.

This sequence joins TRBV7-8 and TRBJ2-7; possible D gene TRBD2, 6 bases. Trimming cost V 5 bases and J 4 bases, with 15 bases left between them. The germline V gene has CDR1 SGHVS and CDR2 FQNEAQ. The CDR3 sequence is 14 residues long. The CDR3 DNA is TGTGCCAGCAGCCCGGGACTGGATACTTACGAGCAGTACTTC. As protein: CASSPGLDTYEQYF. Full variable domain (outside the CDR3, taken from reference TRBV7-8 and TRBJ2-7): GAGVSQSPRYKVAKRGQDVALRCDPISGHVSLFWYQQALGQGPEFLTYFQNEAQLDKSGLPSDRFFAERPEGSVSTLKIQRTQQEDSAVYLCASSPGLDTYEQYFGPGTRLTVT.

V is TRBV2 and J is TRBJ2-2; 7 bases map to TRBD1. Germline trimming cut 3 bases from V and 7 bases from J; bases unmatched to any gene: 5. The CDR3 has 14 residues. The germline V gene has CDR1 SNHLY and CDR2 FYNNEI. CDR3 bases: TGTGCCAGCAGTGACGAAGGGGGCGGCGGGGAGCTGTTTTTT. Protein sequence: CASSDEGGGGELFF.

The chain links TRBV5-5 to TRBJ1-1; no definite D call. The CDR3 is 13 residues long. The germline CDR1 and CDR2 sequences are SGHKS and YYEKEE (reference sequence). The germline V and J ends were trimmed by 6 bases and 6 bases, with 15 bases remaining between them. This chain's CDR3 is CASTTDWRAEAFF. CDR3 coding DNA: TGTGCCAGCACAACCGATTGGAGGGCTGAAGCTTTCTTT.

This sequence joins TRBV28 and TRBJ2-7; D uncertain. CDR1 and CDR2 from the germline V gene are MDHEN and SYDVKM. The V end was cut by 5 bases, the J end by 0 bases, with 11 bases between. The CDR3 extends over 14 amino acids. CDR3 amino acids: CASSTAGPSYEQYF. The DNA for the CDR3 is TGTGCCAGCAGTACGGCCGGTCCCTCCTACGAGCAGTACTTC. Based on the CDR3 plus reference TRBV28 and TRBJ2-7, the full variable domain is DVKVTQSSRYLVKRTGEKVFLECVQDMDHENMFWYRQDPGLGLRLIYFSYDVKMKEKGDIPEGYSVSREKKERFSLILESASTNQTSMYLCASSTAGPSYEQYFGPGTRLTVT.

This sequence joins TRBV5-1 and TRBJ1-5, with D hard to call. Germline V lookup: CDR1 SGHRS, CDR2 YFSETQ. The CDR3 has 15 amino acids. V lost 4 bases, J lost 6 bases, and 17 bases lay in between. The CDR3 sequence: CASSLVPGSAQPQHF. For the CDR3, the DNA is TGCGCCAGCAGCCTCGTTCCAGGATCGGCTCAGCCCCAGCATTTT.

This clone was counted a single time. The rearrangement links TRBV6-5 to TRBJ2-3; 8 bases agree with TRBD2. With V trimmed by 2 bases and J by 11 bases, 6 bases remained unmatched. The CDR3 is 13 amino acids. CDR1 and CDR2 (germline): MNHEY, SVGAGI. This chain's CDR3 is CASSYSPRGEQYF. CDR3 nucleotides: TGTGCCAGCAGTTACAGCCCGCGGGGGGAGCAGTATTTT.

This chain joins TRBV7-9 and TRBJ1-4, with TRBD1 identical over 8 bases. The germline V gene encodes CDR1 SEHNR and CDR2 FQNEAQ (reference sequence). The junction had 7 bases not matched to a gene; V was cut back by 5 bases and J by 8 bases. This CDR3 has 14 residues. The CDR3 here is CASSMDRASEKLFF. Written as DNA, the CDR3 is TGTGCCAGCAGCATGGACAGGGCCTCCGAAAAACTGTTTTTT. The complete variable domain, with remaining parts taken from reference TRBV7-9 and TRBJ1-4, reads DTGVSQNPRHKITKRGQNVTFRCDPISEHNRLYWYRQTLGQGPEFLTYFQNEAQLEKSRLLSDRFSAERPKGSFSTLEIQRTEQGDSAMYLCASSMDRASEKLFFGSGTQLSVL.

The J gene is TRBJ2-7, the V gene TRBV4-2; D is unresolved. V lost 4 bases and J 1 base, leaving 8 bases between the germline ends. This CDR3 contains 13 residues. Germline V CDR1 and CDR2: LGHNA, YNFKEQ. CDR3 DNA sequence: TGTGCCAGCAGCCTTAGAACGTCCTACGAGCAGTACTTC. The encoded protein is CASSLRTSYEQYF.

The chain recombines TRBV6-1 with TRBJ2-7; D may be TRBD2 (5 bases). The CDR3 is 14 residues long. Looked up from germline, CDR1 is MNHNS and CDR2 is SASEGT. V shed 6 bases and J shed 3 bases, with 15 bases lying between them. The CDR3 DNA reads as TGTGCCAGCAGAGTTACGGGGTACTTCTACGAGCAGTACTTC. Translation gives CASRVTGYFYEQYF.

This clone was found once. V is TRBV15 and J is TRBJ2-3; TRBD2 agrees at 7 bases. In germline, CDR1 is LNHNV, CDR2 YYDKDF (reference sequence). The V segment lost 0 bases and the J segment 4 bases; nucleotides outside the gene matches: 7. CDR3 size: 16 residues. CDR3 residues: CATSRDVAGVADTQYF. CDR3 nucleotide sequence: TGTGCCACCAGCAGAGATGTGGCGGGAGTGGCAGATACGCAGTATTTT.

The V call is TRBV7-2, the J call TRBJ2-7; D is possibly TRBD2 (6 bases). The V gene lost 5 bases and the J gene lost 9 bases, with 14 bases spanning the gap. Per the germline V gene, CDR1 is SGHTA and CDR2 is FQGNSA. This CDR3 spans 12 amino acids. CDR3 region: CASSVLQGGQYF. The CDR3 DNA sequence: TGTGCCAGCAGCGTCCTGCAGGGAGGGCAGTACTTC.

The chain employs TRBV30 and TRBJ1-2, with D unresolved. Trimming pared 1 base from V and 6 bases from J, leaving 12 bases between. From germline, CDR1 is GTSNPN and CDR2 SVGIG (reference sequence). The CDR3 consists of 13 residues. The CDR3 region has the DNA TGTGCCTGGAGTGCTGGAGGAGGGCATGGCTACACCTTC. This codes for CAWSAGGGHGYTF.

In this sample, this clone turned up a few times. This chain links TRBV6-5 with TRBJ1-2; D gene ambiguous. Trimming left V 6 bases short and J 4 bases short, with 12 bases between. The CDR3 contains 13 residues. Germline values: CDR1 MNHEY, CDR2 SVGAGI. CDR3 nucleotide sequence: TGTGCCAGCAGGGAGGACCCTTCCTATGGCTACACCTTC. Protein: CASREDPSYGYTF.

The V gene is TRBV27, the J gene TRBJ2-1, with a possible D match to TRBD1 (6 bases). V shed 2 bases and J shed 8 bases, with 7 bases lying between them. Germline-derived CDR1 and CDR2 are MNHEY and SMNVEV (reference sequence). The CDR3 loop spans 12 amino acids. This CDR3 reads CASSLNRDEQFF. The CDR3 DNA is TGTGCCAGCAGTTTAAACAGGGATGAGCAGTTCTTC.

The chain combines TRBV4-2 with TRBJ1-5, with a possible D match to TRBD1 (5 bases). The germline CDR1 and CDR2 sequences are LGHNA and YNFKEQ. The CDR3 totals 14 residues. V lost 1 base, J lost 4 bases, and 8 bases lay in between. The CDR3 DNA sequence: TGTGCCAGCAGCCAAGGACAGTCAAATCAGCCCCAGCATTTT. Protein: CASSQGQSNQPQHF.

This clone was seen a few times. The rearrangement links TRBV4-2 to TRBJ1-4; D is perhaps TRBD1 (6 bases). V was cut by 3 bases and J by 5 bases, with 13 bases left in between. The V gene's germline CDR1 is LGHNA and CDR2 YNFKEQ. The CDR3 extends over 15 amino acids. The CDR3 DNA reads as TGTGCCAGCAGCCAGGAAGACAGGCCAAATGAAAAACTGTTTTTT. Its protein is CASSQEDRPNEKLFF.